Listed below are T cell receptor beta chains from one sample, sequenced in a study of OX40 agonist ivuxolimab in advanced cancers. Profiling relied on immunoSEQ multiplex PCR, and the TCRdb table lists in-frame clones only, not all of them. Altogether about 84,000 clones are present, about 93% being singletons, with the ten largest covering approximately 11%. This material consisted of CD4+ or CD8+ T cells sorted from blood, taken in a trial of the OX40 agonist ivuxolimab. These receptors all stem from an adult with an advanced solid tumor such as melanoma, head and neck, liver or kidney cancer. CDR3s include the opening cysteine and the closing phenylalanine or tryptophan. The D gene is left open where the match is weak.

>TRBD1|TRBV10-1|TRBJ1-1
TGCGCCAGCAAAGGACAGGGGAACACTGAAGCTTTCTTT
CASKGQGNTEAFF
>NA|TRBV7-2|TRBJ1-1
TGTGCCAGCAGCCGACTGACAGACGAAGCTTTCTTT
CASSRLTDEAFF
>NA|TRBV23-1|TRBJ1-2
TGCGCCAGCAGTCGGTCCCGGTATAACCACAACTATGGCTACACCTTC
CASSRSRYNHNYGYTF
>NA|TRBV5-6|TRBJ2-7
TGTGCCAGCAGCCGTTGGGCAGGGTGGGATACCTACGAGCAGTACTTC
CASSRWAGWDTYEQYF
>NA|TRBV27|TRBJ2-7
TGTGCCAGCAGTTTGGCCAGGGCCCACGAGCAGTACTTC
CASSLARAHEQYF
>TRBD2|TRBV13|TRBJ2-7
TGTGCCAGCAGCTTTAGGGCTAGCGGAAAAATCTACGAGCAGTACTTC
CASSFRASGKIYEQYF
>NA|TRBV7-2|TRBJ1-5
TGTGCCAGCAGCTTACTTCCCGGGACAAATCAGCCCCAGCATTTT
CASSLLPGTNQPQHF
>NA|TRBV5-5|TRBJ2-7
TGTGCCAGCAGTCCAGAGTACTTCCAGATGTACGAGCAGTACTTC
CASSPEYFQMYEQYF
>TRBD2|TRBV6-1|TRBJ2-7
TGTGCCAGCAGTGAAGGTACTAGCGGGAGGGCGGGCTACGAGCAGTACTTC
CASSEGTSGRAGYEQYF
>NA|TRBV28|TRBJ1-1
TGTGCCAGCAGTTTTCGGATGAACACTGAAGCTTTCTTT
CASSFRMNTEAFF
>NA|TRBV6-5|TRBJ1-1
TGTGCCAGCAGGGGAGGGACTGAAGCTTTCTTT
CASRGGTEAFF
>NA|TRBV4-3|TRBJ2-6
TGCGCCAGCAGCCAAGACAGGGGCTCTGGGGCCAACGTCCTGACTTTC
CASSQDRGSGANVLTF
>NA|TRBV11-1|TRBJ2-3
TGTGCCAGCAGCTTACCCGGGACGACTCCCCCGGATACGCAGTATTTT
CASSLPGTTPPDTQYF
>TRBD2|TRBV6-5|TRBJ2-3
TGTGCCAGCAGTTATTCCCGGGAGGGCCGTTTCGATACGCAGTATTTT
CASSYSREGRFDTQYF
>NA|TRBV12-5|TRBJ1-1
TGTGCTAGTGGTTTGGTCCCCCAGGGAGTTAAAACTGAAGCTTTCTTT
CASGLVPQGVKTEAFF
>NA|TRBV4-3|TRBJ2-3
TGCGCCAGCAGCCAAGCCCCTGGGGGGTTCACAGATACGCAGTATTTT
CASSQAPGGFTDTQYF